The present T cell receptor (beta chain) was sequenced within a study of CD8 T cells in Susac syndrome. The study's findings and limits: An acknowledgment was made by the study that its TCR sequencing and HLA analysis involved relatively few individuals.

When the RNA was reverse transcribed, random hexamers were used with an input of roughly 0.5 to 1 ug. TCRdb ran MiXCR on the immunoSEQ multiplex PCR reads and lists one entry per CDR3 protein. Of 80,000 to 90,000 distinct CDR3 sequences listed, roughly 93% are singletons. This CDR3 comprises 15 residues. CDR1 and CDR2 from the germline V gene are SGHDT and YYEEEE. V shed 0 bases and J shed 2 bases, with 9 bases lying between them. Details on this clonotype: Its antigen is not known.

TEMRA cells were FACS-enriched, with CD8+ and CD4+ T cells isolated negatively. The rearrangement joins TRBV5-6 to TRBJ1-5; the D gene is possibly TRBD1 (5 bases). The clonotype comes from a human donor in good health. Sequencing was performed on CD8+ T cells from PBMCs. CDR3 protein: CASSLGRERNQPQHF. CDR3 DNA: TGTGCCAGCAGCTTGGGCAGGGAACGCAATCAGCCCCAGCATTTT.